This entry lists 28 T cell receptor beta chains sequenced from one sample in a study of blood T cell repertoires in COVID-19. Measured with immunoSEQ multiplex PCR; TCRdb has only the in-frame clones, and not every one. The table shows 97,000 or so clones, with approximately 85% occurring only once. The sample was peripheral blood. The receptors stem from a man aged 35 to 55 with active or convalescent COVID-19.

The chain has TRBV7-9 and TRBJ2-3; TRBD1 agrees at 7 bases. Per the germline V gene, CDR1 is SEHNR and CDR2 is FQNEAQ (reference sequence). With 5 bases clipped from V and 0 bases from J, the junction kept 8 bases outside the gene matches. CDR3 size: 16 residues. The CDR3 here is CASSLRQGASTDTQYF. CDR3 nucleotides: TGTGCCAGCAGCCTACGACAGGGTGCTAGCACAGATACGCAGTATTTT.

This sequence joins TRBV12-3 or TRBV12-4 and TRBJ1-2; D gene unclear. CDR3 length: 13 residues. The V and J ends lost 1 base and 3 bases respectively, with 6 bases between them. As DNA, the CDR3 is TGTGCCAGCAGTTTAGACAGCTACTATGGCTACACCTTC. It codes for CASSLDSYYGYTF.

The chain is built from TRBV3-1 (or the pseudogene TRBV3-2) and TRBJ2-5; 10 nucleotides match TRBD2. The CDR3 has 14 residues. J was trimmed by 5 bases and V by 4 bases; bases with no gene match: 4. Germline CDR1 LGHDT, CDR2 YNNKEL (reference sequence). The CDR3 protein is CASSPQTSGETQYF. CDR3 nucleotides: TGTGCCAGCAGCCCGCAGACTAGCGGGGAGACCCAGTACTTC.

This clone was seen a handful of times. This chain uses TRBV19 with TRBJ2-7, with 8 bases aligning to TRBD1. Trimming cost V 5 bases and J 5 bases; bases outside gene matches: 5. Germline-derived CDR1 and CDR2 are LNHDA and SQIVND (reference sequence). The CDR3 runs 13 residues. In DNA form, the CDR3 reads TGTGCCAGTAGTGGCAGGGGGCGCCACGAGCAGTACTTC. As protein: CASSGRGRHEQYF.

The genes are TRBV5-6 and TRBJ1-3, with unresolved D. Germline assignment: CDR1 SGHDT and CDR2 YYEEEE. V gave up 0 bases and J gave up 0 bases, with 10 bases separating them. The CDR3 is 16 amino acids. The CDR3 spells CASSLAAGDSGNTIYF. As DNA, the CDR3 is TGTGCCAGCAGCTTGGCGGCCGGGGACTCTGGAAACACCATATATTTT.

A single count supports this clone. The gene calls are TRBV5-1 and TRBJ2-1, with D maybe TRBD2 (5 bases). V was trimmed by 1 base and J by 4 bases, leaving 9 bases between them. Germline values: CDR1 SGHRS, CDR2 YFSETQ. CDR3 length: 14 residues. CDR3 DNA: TGCGCCAGCAGCTTGAGCAGGACTTACAATGAGCAGTTCTTC. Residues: CASSLSRTYNEQFF.

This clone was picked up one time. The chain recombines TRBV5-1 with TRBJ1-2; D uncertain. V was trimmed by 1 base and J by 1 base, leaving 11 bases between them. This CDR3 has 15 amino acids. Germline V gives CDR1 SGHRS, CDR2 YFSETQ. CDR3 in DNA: TGCGCCAGCAGCTTGACAGCCACCTTTAACTATGGCTACACCTTC. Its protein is CASSLTATFNYGYTF.

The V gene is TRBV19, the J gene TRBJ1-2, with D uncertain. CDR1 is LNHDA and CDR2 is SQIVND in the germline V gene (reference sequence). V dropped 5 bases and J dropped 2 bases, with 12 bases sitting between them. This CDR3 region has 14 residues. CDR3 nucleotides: TGTGCCAGTAGTTCCCCAGGCCGCAACTATGGCTACACCTTC. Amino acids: CASSSPGRNYGYTF.

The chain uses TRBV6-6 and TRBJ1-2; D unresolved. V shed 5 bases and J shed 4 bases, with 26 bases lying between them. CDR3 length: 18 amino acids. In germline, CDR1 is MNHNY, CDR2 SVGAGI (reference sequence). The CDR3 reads CASSPRVSRPRGGYGYTF. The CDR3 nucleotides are TGTGCCAGCAGTCCCCGGGTTTCGCGGCCTAGAGGAGGCTATGGCTACACCTTC.

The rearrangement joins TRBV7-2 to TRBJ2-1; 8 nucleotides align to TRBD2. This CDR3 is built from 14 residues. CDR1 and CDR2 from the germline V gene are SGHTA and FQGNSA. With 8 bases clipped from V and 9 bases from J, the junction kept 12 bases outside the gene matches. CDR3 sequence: CASSSKTSVGEQFF. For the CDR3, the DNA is TGTGCCAGCTCATCTAAGACTAGCGTGGGTGAGCAGTTCTTC.

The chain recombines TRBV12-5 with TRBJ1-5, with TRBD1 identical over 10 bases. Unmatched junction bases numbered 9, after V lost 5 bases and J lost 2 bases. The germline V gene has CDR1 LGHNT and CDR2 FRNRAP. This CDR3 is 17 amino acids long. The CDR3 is CASGRDRGQVGNQPQHF. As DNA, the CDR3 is TGTGCTAGTGGTCGAGACAGGGGGCAGGTTGGCAATCAGCCCCAGCATTTT.

CDR3 sequence: CASSQDGGFKLFF. The DNA of the CDR3 is TGTGCCAGCAGCCAAGACGGCGGATTCAAACTGTTTTTT. The chain has TRBV14 and TRBJ1-4, with D unresolved. Germline V gene data show CDR1 as SGHDN and CDR2 as FVKESK. The CDR3 contains 13 residues. V was shortened by 0 bases and J by 11 bases, with 10 bases between the two germline ends.

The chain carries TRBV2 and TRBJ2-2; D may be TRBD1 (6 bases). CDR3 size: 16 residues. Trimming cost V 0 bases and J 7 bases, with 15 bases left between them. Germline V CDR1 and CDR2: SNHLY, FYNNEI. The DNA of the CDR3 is TGTGCCAGCAGTGAAGCTGAGGCAGGGGTGGTCGGGGAGCTGTTTTTT. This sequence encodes CASSEAEAGVVGELFF. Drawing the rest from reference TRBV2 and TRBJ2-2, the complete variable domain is EPEVTQTPSHQVTQMGQEVILRCVPISNHLYFYWYRQILGQKVEFLVSFYNNEISEKSEIFDDQFSVERPDGSNFTLKIRSTKLEDSAMYFCASSEAEAGVVGELFFGEGSRLTVL.

The CDR3 spells CASSQLTVLSGNTIYF. DNA of the CDR3: TGTGCCAGCAGCCAATTAACAGTGCTCTCTGGAAACACCATATATTTT. This chain connects TRBV14 to TRBJ1-3; the D is unclear. The V gene lost 2 bases and the J gene lost 0 bases, with 11 bases spanning the gap. CDR1 and CDR2 (germline): SGHDN, FVKESK. The CDR3 sequence is 16 residues long.

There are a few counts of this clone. This chain's CDR3 is CASSPPRAGPSTDTQYF. The CDR3 DNA follows: TGTGCCAGCTCACCACCGCGGGCAGGCCCTAGCACAGATACGCAGTATTTT. The chain couples TRBV18 to TRBJ2-3; TRBD2 is a possible D gene (5 bases). V gave up 0 bases and J gave up 0 bases, with 13 bases separating them. Germline CDR1 is KGHSH and CDR2 is LQKENI. The CDR3 has 17 amino acids.

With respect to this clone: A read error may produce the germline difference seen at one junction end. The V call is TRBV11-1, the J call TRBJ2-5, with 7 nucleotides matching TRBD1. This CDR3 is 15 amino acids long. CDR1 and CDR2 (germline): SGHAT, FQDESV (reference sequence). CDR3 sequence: CASSFSDRLQESQYF. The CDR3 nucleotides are TGTGCCAGCAGCTTTTCGGACAGGTTACAAGAGTCCCAGTACTTC.

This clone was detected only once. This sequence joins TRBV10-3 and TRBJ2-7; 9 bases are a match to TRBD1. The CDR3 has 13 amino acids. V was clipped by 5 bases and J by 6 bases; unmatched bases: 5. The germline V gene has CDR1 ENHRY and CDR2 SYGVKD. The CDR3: CAISRDREAEQYF. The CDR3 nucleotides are TGTGCCATCAGTCGGGACAGGGAGGCCGAGCAGTACTTC.

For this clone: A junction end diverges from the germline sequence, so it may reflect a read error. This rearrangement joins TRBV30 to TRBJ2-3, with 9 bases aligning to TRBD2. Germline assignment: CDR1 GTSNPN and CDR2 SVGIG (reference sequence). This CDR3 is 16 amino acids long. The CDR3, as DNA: TGTGCCTGGAGTGTACTTCCCGGGACTAGCACCGATACGCAGTATTTT. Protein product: CAWSVLPGTSTDTQYF.

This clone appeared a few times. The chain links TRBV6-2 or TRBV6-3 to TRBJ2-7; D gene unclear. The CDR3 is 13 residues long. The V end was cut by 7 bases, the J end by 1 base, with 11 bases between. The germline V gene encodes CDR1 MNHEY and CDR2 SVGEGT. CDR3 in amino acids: CASIPGTSYEQYF. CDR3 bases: TGTGCCAGCATCCCGGGCACTTCCTACGAGCAGTACTTC.

The CDR3 nucleotides read TGTGCCAGTAGTCCCACGGCGTGGGGGGGCACAGATACGCAGTATTTT. Translated: CASSPTAWGGTDTQYF. The rearrangement uses TRBV19 and TRBJ2-3, with a possible D match to TRBD2 (6 bases). The CDR3 spans 16 residues. Trimming removed 5 bases at V and 1 base at J, with 16 bases between. Germline assignment: CDR1 LNHDA and CDR2 SQIVND (reference sequence).

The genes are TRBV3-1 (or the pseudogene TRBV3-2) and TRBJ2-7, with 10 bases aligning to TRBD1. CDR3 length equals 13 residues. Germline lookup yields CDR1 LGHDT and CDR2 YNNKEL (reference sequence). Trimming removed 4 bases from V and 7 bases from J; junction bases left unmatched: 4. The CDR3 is CASSLGQGDEQYF. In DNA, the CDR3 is TGTGCCAGCAGCCTAGGACAGGGGGATGAGCAGTACTTC.

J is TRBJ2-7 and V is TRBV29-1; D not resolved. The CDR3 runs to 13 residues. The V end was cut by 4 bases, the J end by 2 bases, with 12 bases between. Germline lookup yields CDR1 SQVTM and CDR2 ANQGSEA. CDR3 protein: CSVGMQFPYEQYF. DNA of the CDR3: TGCAGCGTTGGAATGCAGTTCCCCTACGAGCAGTACTTC.

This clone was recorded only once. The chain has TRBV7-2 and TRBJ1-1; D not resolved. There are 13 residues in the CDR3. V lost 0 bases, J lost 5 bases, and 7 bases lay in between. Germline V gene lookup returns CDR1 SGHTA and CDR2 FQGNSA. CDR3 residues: CASSLAEVTEAFF. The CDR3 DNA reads TGTGCCAGCAGCTTAGCTGAGGTAACTGAAGCTTTCTTT.

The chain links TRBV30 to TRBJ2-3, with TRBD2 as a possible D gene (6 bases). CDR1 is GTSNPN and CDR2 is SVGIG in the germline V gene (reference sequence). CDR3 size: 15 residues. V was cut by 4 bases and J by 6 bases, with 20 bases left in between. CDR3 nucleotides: TGTGCCTGGACTCTAGGGAAACTAGCAGCGGATACGCAGTATTTT. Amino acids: CAWTLGKLAADTQYF.

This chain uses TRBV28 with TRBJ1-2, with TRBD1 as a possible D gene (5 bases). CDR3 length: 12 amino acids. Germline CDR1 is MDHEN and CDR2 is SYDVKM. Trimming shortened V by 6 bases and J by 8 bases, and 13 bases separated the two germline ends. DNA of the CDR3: TGTGCCAGCAGCCAAGGGGTACCCGGCTACACCTTC. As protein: CASSQGVPGYTF.

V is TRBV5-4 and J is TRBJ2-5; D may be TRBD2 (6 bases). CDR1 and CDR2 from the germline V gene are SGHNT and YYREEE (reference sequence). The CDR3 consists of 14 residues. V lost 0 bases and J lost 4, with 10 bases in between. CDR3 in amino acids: CASSLAGDGETQYF. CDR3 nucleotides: TGTGCCAGCAGCTTGGCGGGGGACGGAGAGACCCAGTACTTC. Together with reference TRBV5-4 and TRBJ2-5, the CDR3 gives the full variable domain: ETGVTQSPTHLIKTRGQQVTLRCSSQSGHNTVSWYQQALGQGPQFIFQYYREEENGRGNFPPRFSGLQFPNYSSELNVNALELDDSALYLCASSLAGDGETQYFGPGTRLLVL.

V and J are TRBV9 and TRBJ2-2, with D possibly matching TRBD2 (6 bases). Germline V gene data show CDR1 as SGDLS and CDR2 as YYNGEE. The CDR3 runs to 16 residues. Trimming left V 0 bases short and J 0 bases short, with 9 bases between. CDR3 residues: CASSVAGRTNTGELFF. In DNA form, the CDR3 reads TGTGCCAGCAGCGTAGCTGGGAGGACGAACACCGGGGAGCTGTTTTTT.

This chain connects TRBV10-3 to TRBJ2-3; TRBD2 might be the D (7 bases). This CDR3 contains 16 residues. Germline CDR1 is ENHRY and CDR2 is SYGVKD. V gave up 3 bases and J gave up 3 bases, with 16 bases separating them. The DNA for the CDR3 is TGTGCCATCAGTGAAGTTAGGGCGGGGGCTACAGATACGCAGTATTTT. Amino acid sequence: CAISEVRAGATDTQYF.